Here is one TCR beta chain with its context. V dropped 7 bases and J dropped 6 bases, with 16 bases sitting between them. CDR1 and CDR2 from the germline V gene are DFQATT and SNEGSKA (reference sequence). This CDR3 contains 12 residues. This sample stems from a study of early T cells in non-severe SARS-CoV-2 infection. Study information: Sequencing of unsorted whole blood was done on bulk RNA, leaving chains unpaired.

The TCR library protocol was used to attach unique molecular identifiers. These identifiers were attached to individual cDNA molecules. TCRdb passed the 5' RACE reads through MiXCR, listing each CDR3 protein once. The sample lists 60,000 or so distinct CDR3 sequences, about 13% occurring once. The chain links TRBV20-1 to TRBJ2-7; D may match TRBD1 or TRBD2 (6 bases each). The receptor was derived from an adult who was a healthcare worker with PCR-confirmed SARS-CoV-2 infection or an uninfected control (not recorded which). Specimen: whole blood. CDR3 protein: CSGLQGLGEQYF. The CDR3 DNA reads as TGCAGTGGGTTACAGGGACTGGGCGAGCAGTACTTC.